The 32 T cell receptor beta chains in this list originate from one sample, sequenced in a study of blood T cell repertoires in COVID-19. The repertoire was sequenced with immunoSEQ multiplex PCR; TCRdb's copy has only in-frame clones and lacks some. The table records about 320,000 clones, roughly 86% of them present only once. Material: PBMCs or T cells enriched from blood (not recorded which). The source of these receptors is a young woman who had recovered from COVID-19.

CDR3 in amino acids: CASSQDLLGLSLYEQYF. Written as DNA, the CDR3 is TGCGCCAGCAGCCAAGATCTTTTGGGACTGTCGCTTTACGAGCAGTACTTC. V gene TRBV4-1 combines with J gene TRBJ2-7; D perhaps matches TRBD2 (6 bases). This CDR3 is 17 amino acids long. CDR1 is MGHRA and CDR2 is YSYEKL in the germline V gene. Trimming shortened V by 0 bases and J by 4 bases, and 19 bases separated the two germline ends.

The chain uses TRBV28 and TRBJ1-2; a weak D match, TRBD1 (6 bases). The germline V gene has CDR1 MDHEN and CDR2 SYDVKM. The CDR3 has 15 residues. V lost 6 bases, J lost 7 bases, and 21 bases lay in between. CDR3 sequence (DNA): TGTGCCAGCAGCCCCGGGGGGGGGCTGCGTCGTGGCTACACCTTC. It yields the protein CASSPGGGLRRGYTF.

This clone was detected once. The chain joins TRBV3-1 (or the pseudogene TRBV3-2) to TRBJ2-7; a weak D match, TRBD2 (5 bases). In germline, CDR1 is LGHDT, CDR2 YNNKEL (reference sequence). V dropped 0 bases and J dropped 0 bases, with 12 bases sitting between them. There are 16 residues in the CDR3. The CDR3 reads CASSQDPLEGSYEQYF. The CDR3, as DNA: TGTGCCAGCAGCCAAGATCCCCTAGAGGGCTCCTACGAGCAGTACTTC.

J is TRBJ1-1 and V is TRBV6-5; D is undetermined. The CDR3 consists of 16 residues. Germline V gene data show CDR1 as MNHEY and CDR2 as SVGAGI. Trimming cost V 2 bases and J 7 bases, with 20 bases left between them. CDR3 sequence reads: CASSYGEGQRLDEAFF. The CDR3, as DNA: TGTGCCAGCAGTTACGGGGAGGGTCAGAGGCTAGATGAAGCTTTCTTT.

The gene calls are TRBV2 and TRBJ2-3, with D possibly being TRBD2 (5 bases). CDR1 is SNHLY and CDR2 is FYNNEI in the germline V gene. The CDR3 is made up of 12 amino acids. Trimming removed 7 bases from V and 2 bases from J, with 7 bases in between. This chain's CDR3 is CASNRDTDTQYF. CDR3 DNA: TGTGCCAGCAACCGGGACACAGATACGCAGTATTTT.

The chain is built from TRBV7-9 and TRBJ1-5; 7 bases are a match to TRBD1. Trimming at V came to 10 bases and at J to 0 bases, leaving 9 bases not matched to a gene. This CDR3 is 15 amino acids long. CDR1 is SEHNR, CDR2 FQNEAQ, per germline (reference sequence). The CDR3 here is CATTLGTVSNQPQHF. DNA for the CDR3: TGTGCCACCACCCTCGGGACAGTTAGCAATCAGCCCCAGCATTTT.

V and J are TRBV7-9 and TRBJ2-7; a possible D gene is TRBD1 (5 bases). Trimming pared 5 bases from V and 5 bases from J, leaving 19 bases between. Per the germline V gene, CDR1 is SEHNR and CDR2 is FQNEAQ (reference sequence). This CDR3 has 15 amino acids. The CDR3 coding sequence is TGTGCCAGCAGCCCACCCCGACAGCTTTCTGACGAGCAGTACTTC. It yields the protein CASSPPRQLSDEQYF. The full variable domain, with the rest looked up from reference TRBV7-9 and TRBJ2-7, is DTGVSQNPRHKITKRGQNVTFRCDPISEHNRLYWYRQTLGQGPEFLTYFQNEAQLEKSRLLSDRFSAERPKGSFSTLEIQRTEQGDSAMYLCASSPPRQLSDEQYFGPGTRLTVT.

The J gene is TRBJ2-5, the V gene TRBV7-9; 8 bases agree with TRBD2. In germline, CDR1 is SEHNR, CDR2 FQNEAQ (reference sequence). The CDR3 length is 15 residues. J lost 1 base, V lost 2 bases, and 3 bases had no gene match. The CDR3 here is CASSLNGRAQETQYF. CDR3 coding DNA: TGTGCCAGCAGCTTAAACGGGAGGGCCCAAGAGACCCAGTACTTC. Using reference TRBV7-9 and TRBJ2-5 for the parts outside the CDR3, the full variable domain is DTGVSQNPRHKITKRGQNVTFRCDPISEHNRLYWYRQTLGQGPEFLTYFQNEAQLEKSRLLSDRFSAERPKGSFSTLEIQRTEQGDSAMYLCASSLNGRAQETQYFGPGTRLLVL.

The CDR3 loop is CASSLDGLYNEQFF. In nucleotides, the CDR3 is TGTGCCAGCAGCTTAGATGGACTATACAATGAGCAGTTCTTC. This sequence joins TRBV7-9 and TRBJ2-1, with D maybe TRBD2 (6 bases). The CDR3 sequence is 14 residues long. Germline V gene sequence: CDR1 SEHNR, CDR2 FQNEAQ (reference sequence). Trimming shortened V by 1 base and J by 4 bases, and 8 bases separated the two germline ends.

This clone has a single count. The rearrangement links TRBV7-2 to TRBJ2-7; D possibly corresponds to TRBD1 (6 bases). Germline CDR1 SGHTA, CDR2 FQGNSA. This CDR3 region has 16 residues. Trimming took 6 bases from V and 2 from J, leaving 20 bases between them. CDR3 amino acids: CASSPEGTSGAYEQYF. CDR3 nucleotides: TGTGCCAGCAGTCCTGAAGGGACCTCAGGGGCCTACGAGCAGTACTTC. The full variable domain, in which reference TRBV7-2 and TRBJ2-7 provide the parts outside the CDR3, is GAGVSQSPSNKVTEKGKDVELRCDPISGHTALYWYRQSLGQGLEFLIYFQGNSAPDKSGLPSDRFSAERTGGSVSTLTIQRTQQEDSAVYLCASSPEGTSGAYEQYFGPGTRLTVT.

The V call is TRBV4-3, the J call TRBJ1-4; tentatively, D is TRBD1 (6 bases). Trimming removed 0 bases from V and 5 bases from J, with 13 bases in between. The CDR3 runs to 16 residues. Germline CDR1 is LGHNA and CDR2 is YSLEER. Written as DNA, the CDR3 is TGCGCCAGCAGCCAAGAAGGCGAGGGGGGGAATGAAAAACTGTTTTTT. Translated, it gives CASSQEGEGGNEKLFF.

This clone was seen only once. The rearrangement uses TRBV7-2 and TRBJ2-1; D not certain. Trimming took 6 bases from V and 4 from J, leaving 13 bases between them. The CDR3 consists of 14 residues. From germline, CDR1 is SGHTA and CDR2 FQGNSA. This chain's CDR3 is CASSYSDSYNEQFF. CDR3 bases: TGTGCCAGCAGTTACTCTGACTCATACAATGAGCAGTTCTTC.

This chain connects TRBV20-1 to TRBJ2-3; D call uncertain. Trimming pared 5 bases from V and 3 bases from J, leaving 6 bases between. The CDR3 has 11 amino acids. Germline loops: CDR1 DFQATT, CDR2 SNEGSKA (reference sequence). The CDR3 sequence: CSAAGTDTQYF. In DNA, the CDR3 is TGCAGTGCTGCAGGTACAGATACGCAGTATTTT.

This clone was detected once. This chain uses TRBV5-6 with TRBJ1-1, with D possibly being TRBD1 (5 bases). V was clipped by 0 bases and J by 7 bases, with 19 bases between them. CDR1 SGHDT and CDR2 YYEEEE come from the germline V gene. The CDR3 sequence is 16 residues long. As DNA, the CDR3 is TGTGCCAGCAGCTTGGCCAAGGGGACTCTAAGGGGTGAAGCTTTCTTT. Encoded protein: CASSLAKGTLRGEAFF.

The rearrangement links TRBV3-1 (or the pseudogene TRBV3-2) to TRBJ2-6; the D gene is possibly TRBD1 (6 bases). V lost 4 bases to trimming and J lost 2 bases, with 15 bases between them. Germline-derived CDR1 and CDR2 are LGHDT and YNNKEL (reference sequence). The CDR3 is 17 amino acids. CDR3 amino acids: CASSLRTELTGANVLTF. CDR3 in DNA: TGTGCCAGCAGCCTACGGACAGAACTTACTGGGGCCAACGTCCTGACTTTC.

This chain connects TRBV19 to TRBJ1-2; the D is unclear. Per germline, CDR1 LNHDA and CDR2 SQIVND (reference sequence). The CDR3 is 16 residues long. V lost 4 bases and J 4 bases, leaving 19 bases between the germline ends. CDR3 nucleotide sequence: TGTGCCAGTAGTACAGCGGCTCAGGTGATGGTCTATGGCTACACCTTC. Protein product: CASSTAAQVMVYGYTF.

This chain joins TRBV11-3 and TRBJ2-1; a possible D gene is TRBD1 (5 bases). This CDR3 contains 15 residues. The V gene lost 3 bases and the J gene lost 1 base, with 10 bases spanning the gap. Germline CDR1 and CDR2: SGHNT and YENEEA. CDR3 residues: CASSLDGQSYNEQFF. CDR3 DNA sequence: TGTGCCAGCAGCTTGGACGGACAATCCTACAATGAGCAGTTCTTC.

J is TRBJ1-2 and V is TRBV4-3; possibly TRBD1 for D (6 bases). CDR1 LGHNA and CDR2 YSLEER come from the germline V gene. This CDR3 is built from 13 residues. The V and J ends lost 3 bases and 4 bases respectively, with 9 bases between them. CDR3 protein: CASSHPGVYGYTF. DNA for the CDR3: TGCGCCAGCAGCCATCCAGGGGTCTATGGCTACACCTTC.

The rearrangement links TRBV28 to TRBJ1-2, with TRBD1 identical over 10 bases. The J segment lost 3 bases and the V segment lost 6 bases, leaving 7 bases of the junction unmatched. Germline V gene lookup returns CDR1 MDHEN and CDR2 SYDVKM. The CDR3 totals 15 residues. CDR3 in DNA: TGTGCCAGCAGCCGACCGGGACAGGGGTACTATGGCTACACCTTC. It yields the protein CASSRPGQGYYGYTF.

The chain employs TRBV28 and TRBJ1-5, with 9 positions matching TRBD1. Germline V gene data show CDR1 as MDHEN and CDR2 as SYDVKM. This CDR3 contains 12 residues. Germline trimming cut 9 bases from V and 7 bases from J; bases unmatched to any gene: 4. The CDR3 bases are TGTGCCAGTGGACAGGGGATCCAGCCCCAGCATTTT. It yields the protein CASGQGIQPQHF.

The J gene is TRBJ2-1, the V gene TRBV4-1, with 11 bases that match TRBD2. The trim removed 1 base at V and 9 bases at J, leaving 5 bases unmatched. The germline V gene encodes CDR1 MGHRA and CDR2 YSYEKL. The CDR3 runs to 15 residues. Here the CDR3 DNA reads TGCGCCAGCAGCCAAGGACTAGCGGGATTCGCTGAGCAGTTCTTC. This codes for CASSQGLAGFAEQFF.

In nucleotides, the CDR3 is TGTGCCAGCAGTCCCGCCGACACATGGGATACGCAGTATTTT. The encoded protein is CASSPADTWDTQYF. The V and J genes are TRBV28 and TRBJ2-3; D remains ambiguous. This CDR3 has 14 amino acids. Germline CDR1 is MDHEN and CDR2 is SYDVKM. Trimming pared 5 bases from V and 6 bases from J, leaving 15 bases between.

The rearrangement links TRBV7-8 to TRBJ2-1; 12 bases match TRBD2. Germline-derived CDR1 and CDR2 are SGHVS and FQNEAQ. The V and J ends lost 5 bases and 2 bases, in that order; junction bases with no gene match: 4. The CDR3 covers 16 residues. DNA for the CDR3: TGTGCCAGCAGCCTACTAGCGGGGGGCCCCTACAATGAGCAGTTCTTC. Encoded protein: CASSLLAGGPYNEQFF.

The chain links TRBV6-5 to TRBJ1-2, with 9 bases lining up with TRBD1. Germline V lookup: CDR1 MNHEY, CDR2 SVGAGI. Germline trimming cut 6 bases from V and 8 bases from J; bases unmatched to any gene: 4. This CDR3 spans 12 amino acids. The CDR3 coding sequence is TGTGCCAGCAGCCGGACAGGGGAGGGCTACACCTTC. It codes for CASSRTGEGYTF.

The chain is built from TRBV30 and TRBJ2-3, with 12 bases that match TRBD2. The CDR3 runs to 20 residues. Germline V lookup: CDR1 GTSNPN, CDR2 SVGIG (reference sequence). Trimming at V came to 2 bases and at J to 4 bases, leaving 19 bases not matched to a gene. CDR3 sequence (DNA): TGTGCCTGGAGTTACGGATCTTGGACTAGCGGGGCATCACGAGCAGATACGCAGTATTTT. Residues: CAWSYGSWTSGASRADTQYF.

In its sample, this clone was seen once. The rearrangement links TRBV6-2 or TRBV6-3 to TRBJ2-5, with a weak D call TRBD2 (6 bases). Germline V gene lookup returns CDR1 MNHEY and CDR2 SVGEGT. This CDR3 has 15 amino acids. Trimming stripped 5 bases from V and 5 bases from J, with 18 bases between. Written as DNA, the CDR3 is TGTGCCAGCAGTCCCTGGAGATCGGAGGGGGAGACCCAGTACTTC. This encodes CASSPWRSEGETQYF.

The chain employs TRBV4-1 and TRBJ1-2; unclear D gene. The germline V gene encodes CDR1 MGHRA and CDR2 YSYEKL. The V and J ends lost 3 bases and 0 bases respectively, with 14 bases between them. This CDR3 spans 16 amino acids. The CDR3 DNA sequence: TGCGCCAGCAGCCAGGATCCTCTGGGAGCTAACTATGGCTACACCTTC. It encodes CASSQDPLGANYGYTF.

V gene TRBV12-3 or TRBV12-4 combines with J gene TRBJ1-1; D ambiguous. The CDR3 is made up of 13 amino acids. Trimming stripped 9 bases from V and 6 bases from J, with 17 bases between. CDR3 sequence reads: CASPTVLKSEAFF. The CDR3 bases are TGTGCCAGTCCTACCGTACTTAAATCTGAAGCTTTCTTT.

The chain recombines TRBV15 with TRBJ1-5, with D tentatively TRBD1 (5 bases). The V gene lost 2 bases and the J gene lost 4 bases, with 9 bases spanning the gap. CDR3 size: 14 residues. CDR1 is LNHNV and CDR2 is YYDKDF in the germline V gene (reference sequence). The CDR3 here is CATSRQGGNQPQHF. The DNA for the CDR3 is TGTGCCACCAGCAGACAGGGAGGAAATCAGCCCCAGCATTTT. Full variable domain (outside the CDR3, taken from reference TRBV15 and TRBJ1-5): DAMVIQNPRYQVTQFGKPVTLSCSQTLNHNVMYWYQQKSSQAPKLLFHYYDKDFNNEADTPDNFQSRRPNTSFCFLDIRSPGLGDTAMYLCATSRQGGNQPQHFGDGTRLSIL.

V is TRBV28 and J is TRBJ2-2, with D perhaps matching TRBD2 (7 bases). CDR3 length equals 18 residues. Germline CDR1 reads MDHEN; CDR2 reads SYDVKM. V shed 7 bases and J shed 6 bases, with 27 bases lying between them. CDR3 nucleotides: TGTGCCAGCAACCGCCCACGACGGAGGGGGGGAAGGGCCGGGGAGCTGTTTTTT. Its protein is CASNRPRRRGGRAGELFF.

This clone was observed at least ten times. V gene TRBV19 combines with J gene TRBJ1-2, with TRBD1 matching over 12 bases. Trimming removed 5 bases from V and 2 bases from J; junction bases left unmatched: 6. CDR1 and CDR2 from the germline V gene are LNHDA and SQIVND (reference sequence). The CDR3 spans 16 residues. The CDR3 is CASSGDRGRPNYGYTF. CDR3 DNA: TGTGCCAGTAGTGGGGACAGGGGGCGACCAAACTATGGCTACACCTTC.

This clone was observed a handful of times. The CDR3: CASTAYEQYF. Here the CDR3 DNA reads TGTGCCTCGACAGCCTACGAGCAGTACTTC. The chain has TRBV6-5 and TRBJ2-7, with a weak D call TRBD1 (5 bases). Trimming left V 11 bases short and J 2 bases short, with 7 bases between. This CDR3 is 10 amino acids long. Germline V gene sequence: CDR1 MNHEY, CDR2 SVGAGI.